The rows below give T cell receptor beta chains drawn from one sample of a study of T cells in Graves' hyperthyroidism and ophthalmopathy. TCRdb processed the multiplex PCR reads anew with MiXCR; each CDR3 protein has one entry. The table includes around 690,000 distinct CDR3 sequences, 17% detected once. Sequencing was carried out using blood. These receptors originate from a man aged 50-59 years with Graves' hyperthyroidism. CDR3s include the opening cysteine and the closing phenylalanine or tryptophan. A D gene is named only where the DNA matches it firmly. The size field is filled for only some rows; it gives once, few, many or a size class.

clone size	D gene	V gene	J gene	CDR3 protein	CDR3 DNA
many	TRBD2	TRBV27	TRBJ2-7	CASGLAGRYEQYF	TGTGCCAGCGGACTAGCGGGAAGGTACGAGCAGTACTTC
.	.	TRBV6-5	TRBJ2-5	CASSYGEKETQYF	TGTGCCAGCAGTTACGGCGAAAAAGAGACCCAGTACTTC
many	.	TRBV2	TRBJ2-7	CASSLSPEGEQYF	TGTGCCAGCAGTCTCTCGCCGGAAGGAGAGCAGTACTTC
many	.	TRBV6-2/TRBV6-3	TRBJ2-7	CASSYPLAWDEQYF	TGTGCCAGCAGTTACCCCCTCGCCTGGGACGAGCAGTACTTC
.	.	TRBV28	TRBJ2-5	CASAETPPAGQYF	TGTGCCAGCGCAGAGACACCCCCGGCGGGACAGTACTTC
.	.	TRBV30	TRBJ1-4	CAWSRDNFPDSRKTTNEKLFF	TGTGCCTGGAGTCGCGACAACTTCCCGGACAGCCGTAAAACAACTAATGAAAAACTGTTTTTT
.	TRBD1	TRBV12-5	TRBJ2-4	CASGLVQDLRDRAVKNIQYF	TGTGCTAGTGGTTTGGTACAAGATCTTAGGGACAGGGCGGTCAAAAACATTCAGTACTTC
many	.	TRBV11-2	TRBJ2-5	CASSLGLGETQYF	TGTGCCAGCAGCTTAGGACTGGGAGAGACCCAGTACTTC
many	TRBD2	TRBV29-1	TRBJ2-3	CSVWGSLAALADTQYF	TGCAGCGTTTGGGGGAGTCTAGCGGCTCTGGCAGATACGCAGTATTTT
.	.	TRBV24-1	TRBJ1-1	CATRQGNNEAFF	TGTGCCACCAGGCAGGGAAATAATGAAGCTTTCTTT
many	.	TRBV27	TRBJ2-1	CASSLMASSGNEQFF	TGTGCCAGCAGTTTAATGGCTAGCTCTGGCAATGAGCAGTTCTTC